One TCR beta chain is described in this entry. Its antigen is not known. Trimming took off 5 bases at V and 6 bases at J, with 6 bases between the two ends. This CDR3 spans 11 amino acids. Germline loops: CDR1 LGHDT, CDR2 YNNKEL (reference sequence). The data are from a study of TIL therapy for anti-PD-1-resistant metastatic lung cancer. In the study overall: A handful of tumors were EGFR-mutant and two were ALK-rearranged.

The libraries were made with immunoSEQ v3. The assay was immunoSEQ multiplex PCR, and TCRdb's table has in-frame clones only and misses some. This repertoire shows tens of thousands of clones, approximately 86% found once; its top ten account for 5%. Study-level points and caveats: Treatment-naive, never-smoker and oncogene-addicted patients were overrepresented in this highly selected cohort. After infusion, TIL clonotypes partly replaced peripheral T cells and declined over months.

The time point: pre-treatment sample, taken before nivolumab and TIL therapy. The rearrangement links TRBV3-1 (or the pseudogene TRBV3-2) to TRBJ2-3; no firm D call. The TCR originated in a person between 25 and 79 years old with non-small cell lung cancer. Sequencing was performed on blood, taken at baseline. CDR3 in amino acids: CASSNGDTQYF. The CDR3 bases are TGTGCCAGCAGCAATGGGGATACGCAGTATTTT.